This entry lists 19 T cell receptor beta chains sequenced from one sample in a study of neurological immune-mediated disorders. TCRdb re-analysed the 5' RACE reads in MiXCR, keeping a single row per CDR3 protein. The top ten hold about 9% of the sample, which has 25,000 to 40,000 distinct CDR3 sequences, about 1.6% seen once. Input material: PBMCs. The receptors were gathered from a woman under 40 with multiple sclerosis.

This clonotype was counted many times. CDR3 loop: CASSPRLEGTNEQFF. CDR3 DNA sequence: TGCGCCAGCAGTCCGAGATTAGAAGGGACGAATGAGCAGTTCTTC. J is TRBJ2-1 and V is TRBV5-1; either TRBD1 or TRBD2 may supply D (5 bases each). V dropped 5 bases and J dropped 7 bases, with 19 bases sitting between them. The germline gives CDR1 SGHRS, CDR2 YFSETQ. The CDR3 has 15 amino acids.

The chain employs TRBV20-1 and TRBJ2-3, with 10 nucleotides matching TRBD2. V was pared by 3 bases and J by 2 bases, with 11 bases of the junction left unmatched. The germline V gene encodes CDR1 DFQATT and CDR2 SNEGSKA (reference sequence). This CDR3 contains 17 residues. CDR3 DNA: TGCAGTGCTAGGGGCTCGCTAGCGGGGGATTTCACAGATACGCAGTATTTT. This sequence encodes CSARGSLAGDFTDTQYF.

This clonotype occurred many times. The gene calls are TRBV11-2 and TRBJ2-7, with TRBD1 as a possible D gene (7 bases). Looked up from germline, CDR1 is SGHAT and CDR2 is FQNNGV. V was cut by 5 bases and J by 2 bases, with 19 bases left in between. This CDR3 has 16 amino acids. CDR3 sequence reads: CASSPFGGQRAYEQYF. The DNA for the CDR3 is TGTGCCAGCAGCCCATTCGGGGGACAGCGGGCCTACGAGCAGTACTTC.

The sample holds many counts of this clonotype. The chain couples TRBV29-1 to TRBJ1-2; no reliable D call. V lost 4 bases, J lost 2 bases, and 8 bases lay in between. The length of the CDR3 is 12 residues. Germline V gene lookup returns CDR1 SQVTM and CDR2 ANQGSEA. The chain's CDR3 is CSVGGGNYGYTF. Written as DNA, the CDR3 is TGCAGCGTTGGGGGAGGGAACTATGGCTACACCTTC.

In its sample, this clonotype was seen many times. Because it lacks the conserved phenylalanine or tryptophan at the end, this CDR3 is likely a read error. It is unclear where the CDR3 begins or ends on the DNA, so no DNA is shown, and the CDR3 is as TCRdb lists it. The gene calls are TRBV7-8 and TRBJ2-3; the listed D gene, TRBD2, was not tested against the DNA. The CDR3 has 12 residues if both end residues are counted. The V gene's germline CDR1 is SGHVS and CDR2 FQNEAQ. The CDR3 region is CASSFLGGAGLL.

This clonotype has ten or more counts. This chain links TRBV6-2 or TRBV6-3 with TRBJ2-5; a possible D gene is TRBD2 (6 bases). V dropped 3 bases and J dropped 0 bases, with 17 bases sitting between them. The CDR3 contains 17 residues. Germline values: CDR1 MNHEY, CDR2 SVGEGT. The CDR3 here is CASSYGGIADHQETQYF. The CDR3 DNA follows: TGTGCCAGCAGTTATGGGGGAATAGCGGACCACCAAGAGACCCAGTACTTC.

The table lists this clonotype with many counts. This chain uses TRBV27 with TRBJ1-5, with D maybe TRBD1 (5 bases). The length of the CDR3 is 15 residues. V gave up 0 bases and J gave up 4 bases, with 10 bases separating them. Germline assignment: CDR1 MNHEY and CDR2 SMNVEV (reference sequence). Here the CDR3 reads CASSLSSRGNQPQHF. The CDR3 DNA is TGTGCCAGCAGTTTATCGTCAAGGGGTAATCAGCCCCAGCATTTT.

This clonotype was counted once. The junction differs from germline at one of its ends, possibly a read error. The V and J genes are TRBV7-6 and TRBJ2-6, with D possibly TRBD1 on 5 matching bases. Germline values: CDR1 SGHVS, CDR2 FNYEAQ. The CDR3 loop spans 15 amino acids. CDR3 region: CASSWSGSGVNVLTF. The CDR3 DNA is TGTGCCAGCAGCTGGTCAGGGTCTGGGGTCAACGTCCTGACTTTC.

This clonotype was seen only a few times. The rearrangement uses TRBV10-3 and TRBJ2-2; D call uncertain. Trimming removed 6 bases from V and 1 base from J, with 3 bases in between. Germline values: CDR1 ENHRY, CDR2 SYGVKD. The CDR3 is 12 residues long. In DNA, the CDR3 is TGTGCCATCAGGGAGAACACCGGGGAGCTGTTTTTT. Protein sequence: CAIRENTGELFF.

Within the sample, this clonotype is large. The rearrangement joins TRBV12-3 or TRBV12-4 to TRBJ2-1; no clear D gene. Trimming pared 5 bases from V and 8 bases from J, leaving 13 bases between. The CDR3 covers 13 residues. CDR3 sequence (DNA): TGTGCCAGCAGTAAAGACTGGCAGGATGAGCAGTTCTTC. Residues: CASSKDWQDEQFF.

This clonotype occurred many times. The rearrangement joins TRBV7-9 to TRBJ2-5; D is ambiguous. The germline CDR1 and CDR2 sequences are SEHNR and FQNEAQ (reference sequence). The CDR3 consists of 12 residues. Trimming removed 3 bases from V and 5 bases from J, with 7 bases in between. The CDR3 protein is CASSFSGETQYF. CDR3 bases: TGTGCCAGCAGCTTTTCGGGTGAGACCCAGTACTTC.

This clonotype came up many times. The rearrangement uses TRBV3-1 and TRBJ1-1, with unresolved D. The CDR3 is made up of 12 amino acids. Trimming pared 5 bases from V and 5 bases from J, leaving 9 bases between. Germline V gene sequence: CDR1 LGHDT, CDR2 YNNKEL (reference sequence). CDR3 coding DNA: TGTGCCAGCAGCGCTCTTCGGACTGAAGCTTTCTTT. This encodes CASSALRTEAFF.

This clonotype was seen repeatedly, ten times or more. V usage is TRBV20-1 and J usage is TRBJ2-3; 10 bases match TRBD2. Germline CDR1 is DFQATT and CDR2 is SNEGSKA (reference sequence). This CDR3 contains 16 residues. The J segment lost 2 bases and the V segment lost 1 base, leaving 6 bases of the junction unmatched. Written as DNA, the CDR3 is TGCAGTGCTAGAGGCTCTAGCGGGGGACCCACAGATACGCAGTATTTT. It translates to CSARGSSGGPTDTQYF.

This clonotype was seen ten or more times. No conserved phenylalanine or tryptophan is present at the end of the CDR3, so a read error is the likely explanation. The chain links TRBV7-2 to TRBJ1-6, with TRBD1 matching 7 bases. Per the germline V gene, CDR1 is SGHTA and CDR2 is FQGNSA. V dropped 5 bases and J dropped 7; count of bases not matched to a gene: 5. The CDR3 runs 14 residues. The chain's CDR3 is CASSGTATNSPLHC. The CDR3, as DNA: TGTGCCAGCAGCGGGACAGCCACCAATTCACCCCTCCACTGT.

This clonotype was seen many times. The chain employs TRBV7-3 and TRBJ2-2, with D maybe TRBD2 (7 bases). The CDR3 runs to 15 residues. The germline V and J ends were trimmed by 1 base and 4 bases, with 10 bases remaining between them. Germline V CDR1 and CDR2: SGHTA, FQGTGA. The CDR3 is CASSLSGGATGELFF. CDR3 sequence (DNA): TGTGCCAGCAGCTTAAGCGGGGGCGCCACCGGGGAGCTGTTTTTT.

This clonotype was recorded at least ten times. V is TRBV12-3 or TRBV12-4 and J is TRBJ2-2, with D tentatively TRBD2 (6 bases). CDR3 length: 15 amino acids. V shed 6 bases and J shed 1 base, with 12 bases lying between them. CDR3 DNA sequence: TGTGCCAGCAGACCGGGACTTCTGAACACCGGGGAGCTGTTTTTT. Translation: CASRPGLLNTGELFF.

This clonotype came up many times. In DNA form, the CDR3 reads TGTGCCACCCGGGACAGGGGGCCAGATACGCAGTATTTT. Translation: CATRDRGPDTQYF. The J gene is TRBJ2-3, the V gene TRBV19; TRBD1 aligns across 12 bases. The V segment lost 10 bases and the J segment 4 bases; nucleotides outside the gene matches: 3. The CDR3 runs 13 residues. Germline-derived CDR1 and CDR2 are LNHDA and SQIVND (reference sequence).

In this sample, this clonotype turned up many times. The rearrangement uses TRBV5-1 and TRBJ1-4; D may be TRBD1 (6 bases). The CDR3 extends over 14 amino acids. In germline, CDR1 is SGHRS, CDR2 YFSETQ. V was pared by 3 bases and J by 4 bases, with 10 bases between. In DNA, the CDR3 is TGCGCCAGCAGCTCGGACAGCGTTAATGAAAAACTGTTTTTT. This sequence encodes CASSSDSVNEKLFF.

This clonotype was counted many times. The chain has TRBV9 and TRBJ2-3, with D possibly being TRBD1 (6 bases). Germline assignment: CDR1 SGDLS and CDR2 YYNGEE. V was pared by 0 bases and J by 1 base, with 12 bases between. This CDR3 region has 16 residues. CDR3 loop: CASSVGDNRGTDTQYF. CDR3 DNA: TGTGCCAGCAGCGTAGGGGACAACAGGGGCACAGATACGCAGTATTTT.